This entry lists 9 T cell receptor beta chains sequenced from one sample in a study of cytomegalovirus exposure and HLA in healthy donors. The PCR was carried out with 60 Vbeta primers and 13 Jbeta primers. The method was immunoSEQ multiplex PCR; TCRdb's version includes in-frame clones alone and lacks a portion of them. The sample gives about 110,000 clones, under 85% of which show up once; less than 9.5% is in the top ten. The sequencing input was PBMCs. These receptors all come from a woman in her forties or fifties in good health and CMV-seropositive.

This clone was observed a handful of times. V and J are TRBV9 and TRBJ2-1; possible D gene TRBD1, 6 bases. The CDR3 sequence is 14 residues long. V lost 0 bases to trimming and J lost 6 bases, with 10 bases between them. Germline-derived CDR1 and CDR2 are SGDLS and YYNGEE. In nucleotides, the CDR3 is TGTGCCAGCAGCGTAGGGACAGCTCTCAATGAGCAGTTCTTC. Translated: CASSVGTALNEQFF.

The V and J genes are TRBV5-1 and TRBJ1-1, with D possibly TRBD1 on 5 matching bases. V was shortened by 4 bases and J by 4 bases, with 11 bases between the two germline ends. From germline, CDR1 is SGHRS and CDR2 YFSETQ. The CDR3 sequence is 13 residues long. The CDR3, as DNA: TGCGCCAGCAGCGGTGGGGCTGGCACTGAAGCTTTCTTT. Protein: CASSGGAGTEAFF.

J is TRBJ2-1 and V is TRBV10-3, with 7 bases identical to TRBD2. Losses at the gene ends were 2 bases for V and 3 bases for J; bases not matched to a gene: 1. CDR1 and CDR2 from the germline V gene are ENHRY and SYGVKD. The CDR3 has 14 residues. This CDR3 reads CAISEASGYNEQFF. In DNA, the CDR3 is TGTGCCATCAGTGAGGCTAGCGGCTACAATGAGCAGTTCTTC.

This clone has just a few counts. The rearrangement links TRBV2 to TRBJ2-5, with a tentative D call TRBD1 (6 bases). The CDR3 runs to 15 residues. Germline CDR1 and CDR2: SNHLY and FYNNEI. V dropped 6 bases and J dropped 3 bases, with 17 bases sitting between them. The chain's CDR3 is CASSGQQGPKETQYF. CDR3 bases: TGTGCCAGCAGCGGGCAACAGGGACCGAAAGAGACCCAGTACTTC.

This clone appeared a few times. The chain is built from TRBV6-6 and TRBJ2-3; 7 bases are shared with TRBD1. Germline CDR1 MNHNY, CDR2 SVGAGI (reference sequence). The V and J ends lost 2 bases and 1 base, in that order; junction bases with no gene match: 6. The CDR3 is 16 residues long. This chain's CDR3 is CASSYPGTAGTDTQYF. CDR3 bases: TGTGCCAGCAGTTACCCTGGGACAGCGGGCACAGATACGCAGTATTTT.

This clone was seen a single time. Other nucleotide sequences from this sample produce the same CDR3. CDR3 sequence (DNA): TGTGCCATCAGTGAGGGGGCAGGGGGCTACACCTTC. Translating it yields CAISEGAGGYTF. V is TRBV10-3 and J is TRBJ1-2, with D tentatively TRBD1 (5 bases). The CDR3 runs to 12 residues. CDR1 and CDR2 from the germline V gene are ENHRY and SYGVKD. Trimming stripped 2 bases from V and 8 bases from J, with 9 bases between.

The chain is built from TRBV5-4 and TRBJ2-2; the D is unclear. Germline CDR1 reads SGHNT; CDR2 reads YYREEE (reference sequence). V dropped 3 bases and J dropped 2 bases, with 11 bases sitting between them. The CDR3 spans 15 residues. The DNA for the CDR3 is TGTGCCAGCAGCTCGGCTTTAGCCAACACCGGGGAGCTGTTTTTT. This encodes CASSSALANTGELFF.

This sequence joins TRBV5-1 and TRBJ2-1; 9 bases align to TRBD2. The germline V gene has CDR1 SGHRS and CDR2 YFSETQ. The junction had 11 bases not matched to a gene; V was cut back by 8 bases and J by 2 bases. The CDR3 is made up of 16 amino acids. The CDR3: CASAPGAGGAYNEQFF. DNA for the CDR3: TGCGCCAGTGCCCCTGGAGCGGGGGGCGCCTACAATGAGCAGTTCTTC.

The V and J genes are TRBV19 and TRBJ2-5; possible D gene TRBD1, 6 bases. The V and J ends lost 6 bases and 5 bases respectively, with 13 bases between them. This CDR3 is built from 13 residues. Germline V gene lookup returns CDR1 LNHDA and CDR2 SQIVND (reference sequence). The CDR3 DNA reads as TGTGCCAGTAGACCCTCAGGGGCTGAGACCCAGTACTTC. Translated: CASRPSGAETQYF.